The sequence of this TCR beta chain was determined in a study of CD8 T cells in Susac syndrome. This CDR3 comprises 17 residues. With 1 base clipped from V and 4 bases from J, the junction kept 9 bases outside the gene matches. Germline V gives CDR1 LNHNV, CDR2 YYDKDF (reference sequence). The RNA input was about 0.45 to 1 ug, and it was reverse transcribed with random hexamers. In TCRdb, the immunoSEQ multiplex PCR reads were re-called with MiXCR into one record per CDR3 protein. The sample lists approximately 230,000 distinct CDR3 sequences, about 93% occurring once. The sequenced sample consisted of CD4+ T cells from PBMCs. This clonotype originated in a human donor with multiple sclerosis. The chain has TRBV15 and TRBJ1-3; 8 bases are a match to TRBD1. This chain's CDR3 is CATSRGGGQVAGNTIYF. The CDR3 region has the DNA TGTGCCACCAGCAGAGGCGGGGGACAGGTCGCCGGAAACACCATATATTTT.